Following are 17 T cell receptor beta chains from one sample sequenced in a study of cytomegalovirus exposure and HLA in healthy donors. The PCR made use of 60 Vbeta and 13 Jbeta primers. Some clones are missing from TCRdb's copy, which holds only in-frame ones; the method was immunoSEQ multiplex PCR. The sample holds roughly 100,000 clones, over 80% seen once. Sequenced sample: PBMCs. These receptors all stem from a man aged 18 to 29 in good health and CMV-seronegative.

The chain is built from TRBV7-2 and TRBJ2-2, with TRBD1 matching 8 bases. This CDR3 has 15 amino acids. J gave up 3 bases and V 4 bases, and 4 bases lay outside the gene matches. Germline loops: CDR1 SGHTA, CDR2 FQGNSA. The CDR3: CASSSGQGYTGELFF. DNA of the CDR3: TGTGCCAGCAGCTCTGGACAGGGATACACCGGGGAGCTGTTTTTT.

V and J are TRBV5-1 and TRBJ2-7, with 8 positions matching TRBD2. The J segment lost 0 bases and the V segment lost 1 base, leaving 6 bases of the junction unmatched. The CDR3 contains 16 residues. The germline V gene has CDR1 SGHRS and CDR2 YFSETQ. The CDR3, as DNA: TGCGCCAGCAGCTTGATCGAGCGGGGGTCCTCCTACGAGCAGTACTTC. Translation gives CASSLIERGSSYEQYF. The full variable domain, in which reference TRBV5-1 and TRBJ2-7 provide the parts outside the CDR3, is KAGVTQTPRYLIKTRGQQVTLSCSPISGHRSVSWYQQTPGQGLQFLFEYFSETQRNKGNFPGRFSGRQFSNSRSEMNVSTLELGDSALYLCASSLIERGSSYEQYFGPGTRLTVT.

The genes are TRBV6-4 and TRBJ1-2, with D tentatively TRBD1 (5 bases). This CDR3 is 14 amino acids long. Between the trimmed V and J ends, which lost 0 bases and 6 bases, there was a span of 11 bases. The V gene's germline CDR1 is MRHNA and CDR2 SNTAGT. The CDR3 spells CASSDSMGLDGYTF. CDR3 DNA sequence: TGTGCCAGCAGTGACTCGATGGGGCTTGATGGCTACACCTTC.

This rearrangement joins TRBV30 to TRBJ1-2; D unresolved. CDR1 is GTSNPN, CDR2 SVGIG, per germline (reference sequence). V lost 0 bases and J lost 7, with 12 bases in between. The CDR3 loop spans 13 amino acids. Written as DNA, the CDR3 is TGTGCCTGGAGTGTAGGTCGGGTTGGTGGCTACACCTTC. Amino acids: CAWSVGRVGGYTF.

In DNA, the CDR3 is TGTGCCAGCAGCTTAACGACTAGCGGGAAGGGGACCCAGTACTTC. It yields the protein CASSLTTSGKGTQYF. This rearrangement joins TRBV7-9 to TRBJ2-5, with 11 bases fitting TRBD2. The germline gives CDR1 SEHNR, CDR2 FQNEAQ (reference sequence). V trimming: 2 bases; J trimming: 7 bases; junction bases outside the gene matches: 6. The CDR3 runs to 15 residues.

The chain is built from TRBV5-6 and TRBJ1-4; TRBD1 matches 7 bases. Germline V gene sequence: CDR1 SGHDT, CDR2 YYEEEE. CDR3 length: 14 residues. V trimming: 2 bases; J trimming: 10 bases; junction bases outside the gene matches: 8. The CDR3 reads CASSFRTGSGKLFF. CDR3 coding DNA: TGTGCCAGCAGCTTTCGGACAGGTAGTGGAAAACTGTTTTTT.

This clone was observed a single time. J is TRBJ2-7 and V is TRBV10-3; 9 bases map to TRBD2. V was clipped by 0 bases and J by 3 bases; unmatched bases: 3. CDR3 length: 15 residues. Germline CDR1 reads ENHRY; CDR2 reads SYGVKD. The CDR3 DNA is TGTGCCATCAGTGAGTCGACTAGCGGTTTCTACGAGCAGTACTTC. Translating it yields CAISESTSGFYEQYF.

There are a few counts of this clone. The CDR3 nucleotides read TGTGCCAGCAGCTTGGCCCGGGATGAGCAGTTCTTC. It encodes CASSLARDEQFF. This chain links TRBV5-6 with TRBJ2-1; D is ambiguous. Trimming took 0 bases from V and 8 from J, leaving 6 bases between them. The germline V gene encodes CDR1 SGHDT and CDR2 YYEEEE. This CDR3 is built from 12 residues.

This clone was observed a few times. The gene calls are TRBV28 and TRBJ2-1, with TRBD2 matching 9 bases. The J segment lost 0 bases and the V segment lost 5 bases, leaving 8 bases of the junction unmatched. In germline, CDR1 is MDHEN, CDR2 SYDVKM. The CDR3 totals 17 residues. CDR3 amino acids: CASSTRDSGSSYNEQFF. The DNA for the CDR3 is TGTGCCAGCAGTACTCGGGATAGCGGGAGCTCCTACAATGAGCAGTTCTTC.

The J gene is TRBJ2-1, the V gene TRBV5-1, with TRBD2 matching over 8 bases. The germline V gene has CDR1 SGHRS and CDR2 YFSETQ. The CDR3 contains 15 residues. Trimming at V came to 2 bases and at J to 6 bases, leaving 7 bases not matched to a gene. Here the CDR3 DNA reads TGCGCCAGCAGCTTCGTGGCGGGAGGTCCCAATGAGCAGTTCTTC. It encodes CASSFVAGGPNEQFF.

V is TRBV6-4 and J is TRBJ1-3; no clear D gene. This CDR3 is built from 19 residues. V lost 2 bases and J 0 bases, leaving 20 bases between the germline ends. Germline-derived CDR1 and CDR2 are MRHNA and SNTAGT. The CDR3 loop is CASSDPERDRHLSGNTIYF. The CDR3 DNA is TGTGCCAGCAGTGACCCCGAGAGGGATCGTCACCTCTCTGGAAACACCATATATTTT.

The chain recombines TRBV12-2 with TRBJ2-5; no DNA check was done on the table's D call, TRBD1. TRBV12-2 is a known pseudogene. CDR3 length: 17 residues. The DNA for the CDR3 is TGTGCAAGTCGCTTAGCTGCCCGCCCACAGTCACAAGAGACCCAGTACTTC. Translation gives CASRLAARPQSQETQYF.

This clone was counted a single time. The rearrangement links TRBV9 to TRBJ2-7, with TRBD1 as a possible D gene (5 bases). The V gene lost 0 bases and the J gene lost 7 bases, with 20 bases spanning the gap. The CDR3 is 16 residues long. Germline V gives CDR1 SGDLS, CDR2 YYNGEE. CDR3 sequence reads: CASSVGVGVGPWEQYF. DNA of the CDR3: TGTGCCAGCAGCGTAGGGGTGGGCGTGGGGCCTTGGGAGCAGTACTTC.

The gene calls are TRBV11-3 and TRBJ2-7; D is undetermined. V was shortened by 0 bases and J by 0 bases, with 9 bases between the two germline ends. Germline CDR1 reads SGHNT; CDR2 reads YENEEA. The CDR3 is 15 residues long. In DNA, the CDR3 is TGTGCCAGCAGCTTAGATACGATACTCTCCTACGAGCAGTACTTC. It yields the protein CASSLDTILSYEQYF.

The chain is built from TRBV25-1 and TRBJ2-1; 10 bases fit TRBD2. Germline CDR1 reads MGHDK; CDR2 reads SYGVNS. The trim removed 1 base at V and 5 bases at J, leaving 5 bases unmatched. The CDR3 is 16 amino acids. CDR3 sequence: CASSESRTSGDNEQFF. The DNA for the CDR3 is TGTGCCAGCAGTGAATCCCGGACTAGCGGCGACAATGAGCAGTTCTTC. Combining the CDR3 with reference TRBV25-1 and TRBJ2-1 gives the whole variable domain EADIYQTPRYLVIGTGKKITLECSQTMGHDKMYWYQQDPGMELHLIHYSYGVNSTEKGDLSSESTVSRIRTEHFPLTLESARPSHTSQYLCASSESRTSGDNEQFFGPGTRLTVL.

This chain links TRBV7-9 with TRBJ2-1; D is possibly TRBD2 (6 bases). Germline V gene sequence: CDR1 SEHNR, CDR2 FQNEAQ (reference sequence). The length of the CDR3 is 12 residues. The V end was cut by 5 bases, the J end by 15 bases, with 17 bases between. The CDR3 region is CASSLNKGGAFF. The CDR3 DNA reads TGTGCCAGCAGCCTAAACAAGGGAGGTGCGTTCTTC.

V gene TRBV4-1 combines with J gene TRBJ2-1; D might be TRBD2 (5 bases). CDR1 and CDR2 from the germline V gene are MGHRA and YSYEKL. The CDR3 spans 16 residues. The V end was cut by 6 bases, the J end by 9 bases, with 24 bases between. The CDR3 nucleotides read TGCGCCAGCAGGCCTAGTACGGGATCCCTAGGTAGTGAGCAGTTCTTC. Its translation: CASRPSTGSLGSEQFF.